Listed here are 31 T cell receptor beta chains from one sample, sequenced in a study of HIV-infected patients and healthy controls. Whole blood was used without fractionation, so all unsorted peripheral T cells were included. cDNA was made from about 480 ng RNA using alpha and beta constant primers. Using multiplexing indices, alpha and beta chain libraries were generated apart by chain-specific third strand synthesis. TCRdb reanalysed the 5' RACE reads using MiXCR and keeps one entry per CDR3 protein. In the table there are roughly 14,000 distinct CDR3 sequences, approximately 7% of which are singletons. The sequencing input was blood. These TCRs come from an adult in good health.

This clonotype was seen many times. V gene TRBV7-9 combines with J gene TRBJ2-2; D perhaps matches TRBD1 (6 bases). Per germline, CDR1 SEHNR and CDR2 FQNEAQ (reference sequence). The CDR3 totals 15 residues. V was pared by 3 bases and J by 5 bases, with 13 bases between. The CDR3 DNA is TGTGCCAGCAGCTTGTCACTAGGGGGTACCGGGGAGCTGTTTTTT. It specifies CASSLSLGGTGELFF.

At least ten counts were recorded for this clonotype. The chain carries TRBV6-5 and TRBJ2-4, with 7 nucleotides matching TRBD1. Germline CDR1 and CDR2: MNHEY and SVGAGI. CDR3 length equals 12 residues. With V trimmed by 2 bases and J by 9 bases, 1 base remained unmatched. The CDR3 is CASSYPGGIQYF. CDR3 nucleotide sequence: TGTGCCAGCAGTTACCCAGGGGGCATTCAGTACTTC.

A single count supports this clonotype. V and J are TRBV12-3 or TRBV12-4 and TRBJ1-2, with D maybe TRBD1 (6 bases). Trimming left V 4 bases short and J 4 bases short, with 16 bases between. The CDR3 contains 15 residues. CDR3: CASSWDNGLSYGYTF. As DNA, the CDR3 is TGTGCCAGCAGTTGGGACAATGGACTTTCCTATGGCTACACCTTC.

This clonotype has only a few counts. The chain is built from TRBV9 and TRBJ2-3, with 7 bases lining up with TRBD2. The CDR3 runs 16 residues. V trimming: 4 bases; J trimming: 6 bases; junction bases outside the gene matches: 14. Germline values: CDR1 SGDLS, CDR2 YYNGEE. CDR3 nucleotides: TGTGCCAGCAGCTCCCACGGGACTACTGACTCCGATACGCAGTATTTT. It yields the protein CASSSHGTTDSDTQYF.

Turning to this clonotype: This clone may be a read error of a much larger clone one base away. The chain uses TRBV12-3 or TRBV12-4 and TRBJ2-1; no clear D gene. This CDR3 comprises 11 residues. The CDR3 DNA reads as TGTGCCAGCAGTCGATTCAATGAGCGGTTCTTC. Residues: CASSRFNERFF.

The table lists this clonotype with many counts. The chain has TRBV12-3 or TRBV12-4 and TRBJ1-1, with 7 bases that match TRBD1. The CDR3 is 15 residues long. With V trimmed by 6 bases and J by 10 bases, 17 bases remained unmatched. The CDR3 nucleotides are TGTGCCAGCAGGGCAGGGGGACAGCCCACAGCGCGAGCTTTCTTT. Residues: CASRAGGQPTARAFF.

This clonotype was seen many times. The chain carries TRBV19 and TRBJ2-1; D not resolved. The CDR3 runs to 12 residues. CDR1 is LNHDA, CDR2 SQIVND, per germline (reference sequence). Between the trimmed V and J ends, which lost 7 bases and 2 bases, there was a span of 6 bases. As DNA, the CDR3 is TGTGCCAGTAAAGGTACCTACAATGAGCAGTTCTTC. Protein product: CASKGTYNEQFF.

The V call is TRBV2, the J call TRBJ2-5, with D uncertain. Germline CDR1 reads SNHLY; CDR2 reads FYNNEI. V was trimmed by 6 bases and J by 1 base, leaving 15 bases between them. CDR3 size: 15 residues. CDR3 region: CASSSLQSPQETQYF. CDR3 nucleotide sequence: TGTGCCAGCAGCTCATTACAGAGTCCCCAAGAGACCCAGTACTTC.

CDR3 DNA: TGTGCCAGCACCGAGCCCCTGCGGGTGTACGAGCAGTACTTC. This gives the protein CASTEPLRVYEQYF. The chain uses TRBV6-6 and TRBJ2-7; D may be TRBD2 (5 bases). The CDR3 has 14 amino acids. Trimming left V 7 bases short and J 4 bases short, with 17 bases between. Germline V gene data show CDR1 as MNHNY and CDR2 as SVGAGI (reference sequence).

This clonotype was seen many times. This chain links TRBV19 with TRBJ1-1, with 9 nucleotides matching TRBD1. The CDR3 contains 13 residues. J was trimmed by 7 bases and V by 4 bases; bases with no gene match: 4. Germline CDR1 and CDR2: LNHDA and SQIVND (reference sequence). CDR3 sequence (DNA): TGTGCCAGTAGTACTAGGACAGGGGATGAAGCTTTCTTT. Translation gives CASSTRTGDEAFF.

By sample share, this clonotype is medium-sized. The J gene is TRBJ2-5, the V gene TRBV27, with D possibly being TRBD1 (6 bases). V gave up 6 bases and J gave up 1 base, with 12 bases separating them. The CDR3 totals 14 residues. Germline loops: CDR1 MNHEY, CDR2 SMNVEV (reference sequence). CDR3 bases: TGTGCCAGCAGGAAGACAGGTGCCCAAGAGACCCAGTACTTC. Its protein product is CASRKTGAQETQYF.

Relative to its sample, this clonotype is medium-sized (0.01 to 0.1%). The chain uses TRBV6-5 and TRBJ1-1, with D unresolved. The CDR3 sequence is 13 residues long. V gave up 6 bases and J gave up 4 bases, with 12 bases separating them. Germline V lookup: CDR1 MNHEY, CDR2 SVGAGI. The CDR3, as DNA: TGTGCCAGCAGCTTTACAGCCCGCACTGAAGCTTTCTTT. This encodes CASSFTARTEAFF.

This clonotype was observed at least ten times. V gene TRBV7-6 combines with J gene TRBJ2-1; 8 nucleotides match TRBD2. Trimming cost V 5 bases and J 8 bases; bases outside gene matches: 8. The CDR3 has 14 amino acids. CDR1 is SGHVS, CDR2 FNYEAQ, per germline. The CDR3 sequence is CASSRRTSNYEQFF. The CDR3 DNA is TGTGCCAGCAGCCGCCGGACTAGCAACTATGAGCAGTTCTTC.

In this sample, this clonotype turned up many times. The V and J genes are TRBV4-1 and TRBJ1-5, with D unresolved. The CDR3 covers 16 residues. V lost 0 bases and J 0 bases, leaving 9 bases between the germline ends. From germline, CDR1 is MGHRA and CDR2 YSYEKL. CDR3 coding DNA: TGCGCCAGCAGCCAAGATTTGGCGGTTAGCAATCAGCCCCAGCATTTT. It is translated as CASSQDLAVSNQPQHF.

This clonotype was seen ten or more times. The chain couples TRBV30 to TRBJ1-5, with a weak D call TRBD1 (6 bases). The CDR3 is made up of 15 amino acids. Trimming took 0 bases from V and 5 from J, leaving 14 bases between them. Germline CDR1 reads GTSNPN; CDR2 reads SVGIG (reference sequence). The CDR3 DNA is TGTGCCTGGAGTGTAAATAGGAAGGGGGATCAGCCCCAGCATTTT. This codes for CAWSVNRKGDQPQHF.

This clonotype has at least ten counts. This chain connects TRBV18 to TRBJ2-7; D is ambiguous. Germline V gene data show CDR1 as KGHSH and CDR2 as LQKENI. Trimming stripped 3 bases from V and 5 bases from J, with 11 bases between. The CDR3 loop spans 13 amino acids. The DNA of the CDR3 is TGTGCCAGCTCACCTAGTCAGAGGAACGAGCAGTACTTC. Residues: CASSPSQRNEQYF.

This clonotype appeared a few times. The chain carries TRBV3-1 and TRBJ1-1, with D possibly matching TRBD1 (5 bases). Trimming left V 1 base short and J 6 bases short, with 12 bases between. This CDR3 has 14 amino acids. Germline values: CDR1 LGHDT, CDR2 YNNKEL (reference sequence). CDR3 nucleotides: TGTGCCAGCAGCCAAGGCAATGTCAGGGCTGAAGCTTTCTTT. Residues: CASSQGNVRAEAFF.

This clonotype has a count of ten or more. This chain joins TRBV18 and TRBJ1-1; weak D call: TRBD1 (5 bases). The germline gives CDR1 KGHSH, CDR2 LQKENI. V shed 2 bases and J shed 4 bases, with 11 bases lying between them. This CDR3 has 14 amino acids. In DNA, the CDR3 is TGTGCCAGCTCACCAATGGGGGTGGGCACTGAAGCTTTCTTT. Protein product: CASSPMGVGTEAFF.

This clonotype was counted many times. V usage is TRBV12-3 or TRBV12-4 and J usage is TRBJ1-3; tentative D call: TRBD1 (6 bases). The germline V and J ends were trimmed by 6 bases and 4 bases, with 13 bases remaining between them. This CDR3 has 14 amino acids. CDR3 coding DNA: TGTGCCAGCAGATACAGGGCATCGGGAAACACCATATATTTT. It specifies CASRYRASGNTIYF.

This clonotype showed up many times. The chain is built from TRBV7-3 and TRBJ1-2; the match to TRBD1 covers 7 bases. V lost 5 bases to trimming and J lost 0 bases; unmatched junction nucleotides: 6. CDR1 SGHTA and CDR2 FQGTGA come from the germline V gene. The CDR3 loop spans 15 amino acids. The CDR3 protein is CASSPMGQSNYGYTF. The CDR3 DNA is TGTGCCAGCAGCCCGATGGGACAGTCTAACTATGGCTACACCTTC.

The chain is built from TRBV9 and TRBJ2-1; TRBD2 might be the D (6 bases). Germline V gives CDR1 SGDLS, CDR2 YYNGEE. The ends were cut back, 0 bases at V and 8 bases at J, with 15 bases in the middle. This CDR3 comprises 15 residues. The CDR3 loop reads CASSVAGAPSHEQFF. CDR3 nucleotides: TGTGCCAGCAGCGTAGCGGGAGCCCCCTCCCATGAGCAGTTCTTC.

In its sample, this clonotype was seen many times. The rearrangement joins TRBV6-6 to TRBJ1-1; TRBD1 might be the D (5 bases). Germline V gene data show CDR1 as MNHNY and CDR2 as SVGAGI (reference sequence). V was trimmed by 4 bases and J by 6 bases, leaving 12 bases between them. The CDR3 totals 13 residues. CDR3 protein: CASSLDGGAEAFF. The DNA of the CDR3 is TGTGCCAGCAGTTTGGACGGGGGGGCTGAAGCTTTCTTT.

With respect to this clonotype: This may be a read error, as it is one base from a much larger clone. V and J are TRBV6-5 and TRBJ1-4; D gene uncertain. The V end was cut by 0 bases, the J end by 7 bases, with 9 bases between. CDR3 length: 14 residues. Germline V gene lookup returns CDR1 MNHEY and CDR2 SVGAGI. CDR3 protein: CASSYSDEAEKLFF. The CDR3 DNA reads as TGTGCCAGCAGTTACTCGGACGAGGCTGAAAAACTGTTTTTT.

Judged by abundance, this clonotype is medium-sized (0.01 to 0.1%). The chain uses TRBV20-1 and TRBJ1-4, with D tentatively TRBD1 (6 bases). V dropped 5 bases and J dropped 3 bases, with 13 bases sitting between them. Germline V gene lookup returns CDR1 DFQATT and CDR2 SNEGSKA (reference sequence). This CDR3 comprises 14 residues. The CDR3 sequence: CSAQRGNSNEKLFF. The CDR3 DNA reads as TGCAGTGCTCAGAGGGGGAATTCTAATGAAAAACTGTTTTTT.

In its sample, this clonotype was seen a few times. The chain carries TRBV6-2 or TRBV6-3 and TRBJ1-1; D uncertain. This CDR3 spans 15 amino acids. Germline V gene data show CDR1 as MNHEY and CDR2 as SVGEGT. The ends were cut back, 0 bases at V and 0 bases at J, with 8 bases in the middle. CDR3 sequence reads: CASSYSAAVNTEAFF. The CDR3 region has the DNA TGTGCCAGCAGTTACTCGGCGGCCGTGAACACTGAAGCTTTCTTT.

This clonotype is judged medium-sized (0.01 to 0.1%). The chain links TRBV19 to TRBJ1-5; 9 bases map to TRBD1. Trimming at V came to 8 bases and at J to 4 bases, leaving 0 bases not matched to a gene. CDR1 is LNHDA and CDR2 is SQIVND in the germline V gene (reference sequence). The CDR3 length is 12 residues. The CDR3 spells CASDRGNQPQHF. Written as DNA, the CDR3 is TGTGCCAGTGACAGGGGGAATCAGCCCCAGCATTTT.

This clonotype occurred many times. The rearrangement links TRBV14 to TRBJ1-2; no clear D gene. This CDR3 contains 13 residues. V lost 0 bases to trimming and J lost 4 bases, with 6 bases between them. CDR1 is SGHDN, CDR2 FVKESK, per germline. This chain's CDR3 is CASSQDRAYGYTF. CDR3 coding DNA: TGTGCCAGCAGCCAAGATCGGGCCTATGGCTACACCTTC.

This clonotype was counted many times. The rearrangement joins TRBV27 to TRBJ2-7; possibly TRBD1 or TRBD2 for D (6 bases each). This CDR3 has 14 residues. The V gene's germline CDR1 is MNHEY and CDR2 SMNVEV (reference sequence). V was cut by 8 bases and J by 0 bases, with 14 bases left in between. The CDR3 DNA reads TGTGCCAGCTCCCCCGGGGGCCGCTCCTACGAGCAGTACTTC. The encoded protein is CASSPGGRSYEQYF.

In this sample, this clonotype is medium-sized (0.01 to 0.1%). The chain recombines TRBV4-1 with TRBJ2-5; 15 positions match TRBD2. V dropped 3 bases and J dropped 0; count of bases not matched to a gene: 8. The CDR3 spans 19 residues. Germline assignment: CDR1 MGHRA and CDR2 YSYEKL. The CDR3 region is CASSHPGLAGGPDQETQYF. In DNA form, the CDR3 reads TGCGCCAGCAGCCATCCGGGACTAGCGGGGGGACCGGACCAAGAGACCCAGTACTTC.

This clonotype came up a few times. The CDR3 coding sequence is TGCAGTGCTAGAGATTTCAGTAGCCGACTAACCGAAACAAGCTGGGCCTACGAGCAGTACTTC. It codes for CSARDFSSRLTETSWAYEQYF. The chain recombines TRBV20-1 with TRBJ2-7; tentatively, D is TRBD2 (5 bases). The CDR3 consists of 21 residues. V was trimmed by 0 bases and J by 2 bases, leaving 32 bases between them. From germline, CDR1 is DFQATT and CDR2 SNEGSKA (reference sequence).

As concerns this clonotype: A read error may be the cause here, since a much bigger clone is one base away. The rearrangement joins TRBV7-9 to TRBJ1-1; 9 bases agree with TRBD1. The CDR3 is made up of 17 amino acids. V shed 5 bases and J 3 bases; nucleotides not matched to a gene: 13. From germline, CDR1 is SEHNR and CDR2 FQNEAQ (reference sequence). The CDR3: CASSRWGTQGADTEAFF. CDR3 bases: TGTGCCAGCAGCCGATGGGGCACACAGGGGGCGGACACTGAAGCTTTCTTT.